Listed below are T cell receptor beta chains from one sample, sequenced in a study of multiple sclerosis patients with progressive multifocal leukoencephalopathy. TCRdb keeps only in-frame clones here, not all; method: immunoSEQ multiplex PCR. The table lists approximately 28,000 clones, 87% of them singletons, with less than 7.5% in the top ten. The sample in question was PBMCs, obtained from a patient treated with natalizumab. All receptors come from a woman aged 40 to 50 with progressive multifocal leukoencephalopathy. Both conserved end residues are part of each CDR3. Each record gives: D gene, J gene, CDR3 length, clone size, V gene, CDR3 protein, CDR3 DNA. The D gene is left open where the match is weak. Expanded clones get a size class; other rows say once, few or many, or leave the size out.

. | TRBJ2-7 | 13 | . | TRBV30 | CAWTHSSAYEQYF | TGTGCCTGGACGCACTCCAGCGCCTACGAGCAGTACTTC
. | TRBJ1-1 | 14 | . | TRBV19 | CASSIDRRGTEAFF | TGTGCCAGTAGTATAGATCGCAGGGGCACTGAAGCTTTCTTT
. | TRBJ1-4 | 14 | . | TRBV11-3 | CASSLLRGGEKLFF | TGTGCCAGCAGCTTACTCAGGGGAGGGGAAAAACTGTTTTTT
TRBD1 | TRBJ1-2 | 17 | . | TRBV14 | CASSQLSRGPTDYGYTF | TGTGCCAGCAGCCAACTGTCCAGGGGGCCAACCGACTATGGCTACACCTTC
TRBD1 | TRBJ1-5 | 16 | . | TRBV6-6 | CASSYSMSRGYQPQHF | TGTGCCAGCAGTTACTCGATGAGCAGGGGGTATCAGCCCCAGCATTTT
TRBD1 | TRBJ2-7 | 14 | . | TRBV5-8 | CASSRDRGRWEQYF | TGTGCCAGCAGCCGGGACAGGGGGCGGTGGGAGCAGTACTTC
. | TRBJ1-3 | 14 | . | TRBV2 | CASRVDSSGNTIYF | TGTGCCAGCAGGGTGGATAGCTCTGGAAACACCATATATTTT
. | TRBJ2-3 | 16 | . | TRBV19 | CASSTQDSPSTDTQYF | TGTGCCAGTAGTACCCAGGACTCCCCTAGCACAGATACGCAGTATTTT
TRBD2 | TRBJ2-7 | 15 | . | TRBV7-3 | CASSLTASGRDEQYF | TGTGCCAGCAGCTTAACGGCCAGCGGGAGGGACGAGCAGTACTTC
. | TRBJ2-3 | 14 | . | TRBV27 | CASSPWTNTDTQYF | TGTGCCAGTAGTCCCTGGACTAACACAGATACGCAGTATTTT
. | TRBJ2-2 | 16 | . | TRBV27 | CASSLNPTGSTGELFF | TGTGCCAGCAGTTTGAACCCTACAGGGAGCACCGGGGAGCTGTTTTTT
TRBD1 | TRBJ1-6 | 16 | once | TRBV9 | CASSAGGTGVNSPLHF | TGTGCCAGCAGCGCCGGCGGGACAGGGGTCAATTCACCCCTCCACTTT
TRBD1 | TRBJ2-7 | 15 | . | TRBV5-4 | CASSLVAGGRDEQYF | TGTGCCAGCAGCTTGGTGGCAGGGGGAAGAGACGAGCAGTACTTC
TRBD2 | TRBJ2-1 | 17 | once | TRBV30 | CASPRGGRGFFDNEQFF | TGTGCCTCCCCGCGGGGGGGCAGAGGTTTCTTTGACAATGAGCAGTTCTTC
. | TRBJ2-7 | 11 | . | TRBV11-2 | CASRKEWEQYF | TGTGCCAGCCGCAAGGAGTGGGAGCAGTACTTC
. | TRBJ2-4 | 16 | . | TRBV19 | CASSIAGGLTKNIQYF | TGTGCCAGTAGTATAGCCGGGGGCCTCACCAAAAACATTCAGTACTTC
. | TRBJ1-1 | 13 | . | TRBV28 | CASSFRGAGEAFF | TGTGCCAGCAGTTTTCGCGGGGCAGGTGAAGCTTTCTTT
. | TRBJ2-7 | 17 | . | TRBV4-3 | CASSQDWTRAPSYEQYF | TGCGCCAGCAGCCAAGATTGGACCAGGGCACCATCCTACGAGCAGTACTTC
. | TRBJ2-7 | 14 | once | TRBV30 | CAWRLKATAYEQYF | TGTGCCTGGAGGTTAAAGGCCACAGCCTACGAGCAGTACTTC
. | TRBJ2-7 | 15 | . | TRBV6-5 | CASSRTGQFSYEQYF | TGTGCCAGCAGCCGAACTGGACAGTTCTCCTACGAGCAGTACTTC
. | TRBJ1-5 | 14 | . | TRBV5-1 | CASSSTGGAQPQHF | TGCGCCAGCAGCTCGACAGGAGGGGCTCAGCCCCAGCATTTT
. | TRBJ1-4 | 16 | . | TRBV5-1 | CASSLTRGGTNEKLFF | TGCGCCAGCAGCTTGACTAGGGGTGGGACTAATGAAAAACTGTTTTTT
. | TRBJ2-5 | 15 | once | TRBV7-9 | CASSLAGGSGLEQYF | TGTGCCAGCAGCTTAGCCGGGGGCAGCGGGCTGGAGCAGTACTTC
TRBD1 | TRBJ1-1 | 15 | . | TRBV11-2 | CASTLTGQENTEAFF | TGTGCCAGCACCCTAACGGGACAGGAGAACACTGAAGCTTTCTTT
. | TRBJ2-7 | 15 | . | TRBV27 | CASSSPTLYSYEQYF | TGTGCCAGCAGTTCTCCGACTCTTTATTCCTACGAGCAGTACTTC
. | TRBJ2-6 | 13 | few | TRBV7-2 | CASRGPGANVLTF | TGTGCCAGCAGGGGGCCTGGGGCCAACGTCCTGACTTTC
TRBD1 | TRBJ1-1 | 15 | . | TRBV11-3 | CASSWTGQMNTEAFF | TGTGCCAGCAGTTGGACAGGGCAGATGAACACTGAAGCTTTCTTT
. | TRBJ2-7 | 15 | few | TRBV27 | CASSLYREHSYEQYF | TGTGCCAGCAGTTTATATCGGGAGCATTCCTACGAGCAGTACTTC
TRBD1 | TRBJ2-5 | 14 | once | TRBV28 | CASSSYRGQETQYF | TGTGCCAGCAGTTCCTACAGGGGACAAGAGACCCAGTACTTC
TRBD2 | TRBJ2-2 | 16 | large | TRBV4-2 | CASSQEAAGAGGELFF | TGTGCCAGCAGCCAAGAGGCGGCGGGAGCGGGCGGGGAGCTGTTTTTT
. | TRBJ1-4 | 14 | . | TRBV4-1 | CASRGGARDEKLFF | TGCGCCAGCAGAGGGGGGGCGCGGGATGAAAAACTGTTTTTT
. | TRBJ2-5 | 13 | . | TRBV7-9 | CASSLDPTETQYF | TGTGCCAGCAGCTTAGACCCAACGGAGACCCAGTACTTC
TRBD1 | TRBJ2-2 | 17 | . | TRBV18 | CASSPPARTGEAGELFF | TGTGCCAGCTCACCACCGGCCAGGACAGGGGAGGCCGGGGAGCTGTTTTTT
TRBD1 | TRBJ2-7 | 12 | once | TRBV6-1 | CASQRTGVGQYF | TGTGCCAGCCAACGGACAGGGGTCGGGCAGTACTTC
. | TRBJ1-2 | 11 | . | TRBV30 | CACRGTYGYTF | TGTGCCTGCAGGGGAACCTATGGCTACACCTTC
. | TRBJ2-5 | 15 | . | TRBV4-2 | CASSRGGGAGETQYF | TGTGCCAGCAGCCGGGGAGGGGGGGCCGGAGAGACCCAGTACTTC
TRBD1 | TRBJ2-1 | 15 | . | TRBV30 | CAWSWLQGEVNEQFF | TGTGCCTGGAGTTGGCTACAGGGGGAAGTCAATGAGCAGTTCTTC
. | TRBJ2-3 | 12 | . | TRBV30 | CAWRPTGRTQYF | TGTGCCTGGCGGCCGACAGGACGGACGCAGTATTTT
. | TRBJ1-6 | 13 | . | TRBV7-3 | CASSLQAYSPLHF | TGTGCCAGCAGCTTACAAGCGTATTCACCCCTCCACTTT
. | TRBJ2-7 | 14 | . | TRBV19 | CASSADPQQGEQYF | TGTGCCAGTAGTGCGGACCCACAGCAAGGCGAGCAGTACTTC
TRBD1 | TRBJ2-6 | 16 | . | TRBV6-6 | CASTGQGRSGANVLTF | TGTGCCAGCACCGGACAGGGTCGCTCTGGGGCCAACGTCCTGACTTTC